The clone carrying this T cell receptor beta chain appeared many times. Likely a read error: the CDR3 ends without its conserved phenylalanine or tryptophan. These data belong to a study of breast tumors, draining lymph nodes, adjacent tissues. Axillary draining lymph nodes of breast cancer patients supplied the node samples. This CDR3 comprises 15 residues. Germline CDR1 is SNHLY and CDR2 is FYNNEI. The trim removed 8 bases at V and 2 bases at J, leaving 6 bases unmatched. TCRdb recomputed calls from the multiplex PCR reads with MiXCR, one row per CDR3 protein. This table has fewer than 300,000 distinct CDR3 sequences, around 32% appearing once.

This rearrangement joins TRBV2 to TRBJ1-6; 7 nucleotides align to TRBD1. Source material: axillary lymph node tissue. The receptor's source is a female donor with breast cancer. Some clones in this sample may be carry-over from other donors' samples. The CDR3 loop is CASGTETTYNSPLHL. For the CDR3, the DNA is TGTGCCAGCGGGACAGAGACAACCTATAATTCACCCCTCCACCTT.